This TCR beta chain was captured by sequencing in a study of cytomegalovirus exposure and HLA in healthy donors. The study's findings and limits: While the bulk of TCR sequences proved rare, some public TCRs turned up in many donors. High sensitivity and specificity were reportedly achieved when the classifier diagnosed cytomegalovirus status. Researchers left out some V segments, among them TRBV6-2 and TRBV6-3, as indistinguishable.

Concerning this clone: The antigen is not known.

V lost 0 bases and J 0 bases, leaving 6 bases between the germline ends. The CDR3 runs to 15 residues. CDR1 and CDR2 from the germline V gene are MNHEY and SVGAGI. Amplification used 60 Vbeta primers and 13 Jbeta primers. TCRdb keeps only in-frame clones here, not all; method: immunoSEQ multiplex PCR. The table has some 67,000 clones, 75% to 90% seen once. The J gene is TRBJ1-5, the V gene TRBV6-5; D perhaps matches TRBD1 (5 bases). The receptor comes from a woman aged 25 to 39 in good health and CMV-seropositive. The sample taken for sequencing was PBMCs. CDR3 protein: CASSYSGDSNQPQHF. CDR3 DNA sequence: TGTGCCAGCAGTTACTCAGGGGATAGCAATCAGCCCCAGCATTTT.